A single sample gave rise to the 23 T cell receptor beta chains below, sequenced in a study of Tregs in tolerant kidney transplant recipients. The table came from immunoSEQ multiplex PCR; TCRdb's copy has only in-frame clones and leaves some out. The repertoire holds approximately 98,000 clones, with almost 90% as singletons. Sequencing was performed on CD4+ T cells from blood, taken before the transplant. The receptors stem from a human donor who received a combined kidney and bone marrow transplant.

This sequence joins TRBV7-2 and TRBJ2-7; D remains unclear. CDR1 is SGHTA, CDR2 FQGNSA, per germline. The CDR3 runs 14 residues. V lost 1 base, J lost 3 bases, and 10 bases lay in between. The CDR3 nucleotides read TGTGCCAGCAGCTTAGGGTCTAGAGGCTACGAGCAGTACTTC. It codes for CASSLGSRGYEQYF. Together with reference TRBV7-2 and TRBJ2-7, the CDR3 gives the full variable domain: GAGVSQSPSNKVTEKGKDVELRCDPISGHTALYWYRQSLGQGLEFLIYFQGNSAPDKSGLPSDRFSAERTGGSVSTLTIQRTQQEDSAVYLCASSLGSRGYEQYFGPGTRLTVT.

The V call is TRBV7-6, the J call TRBJ1-1; no definite D call. The CDR3 is 14 residues long. Germline V gene lookup returns CDR1 SGHVS and CDR2 FNYEAQ. V lost 2 bases and J lost 3, with 10 bases in between. As DNA, the CDR3 is TGTGCCAGCAGCTTAATGGGTGCGGACACTGAAGCTTTCTTT. This encodes CASSLMGADTEAFF.

The chain couples TRBV9 to TRBJ2-1, with D hard to call. The CDR3 runs to 15 residues. The germline CDR1 and CDR2 sequences are SGDLS and YYNGEE. The V end lost 0 bases, the J end lost 0 bases, and 7 bases lay between the germline ends. DNA for the CDR3: TGTGCCAGCAGCGTAGCTGGCGGCTCCTACAATGAGCAGTTCTTC. It is translated as CASSVAGGSYNEQFF. The variable domain in full, with the rest retrieved from reference TRBV9 and TRBJ2-1, is DSGVTQTPKHLITATGQRVTLRCSPRSGDLSVYWYQQSLDQGLQFLIQYYNGEERAKGNILERFSAQQFPDLHSELNLSSLELGDSALYFCASSVAGGSYNEQFFGPGTRLTVL.

This rearrangement joins TRBV25-1 to TRBJ2-5; tentative D call: TRBD2 (5 bases). The CDR3 runs 15 residues. The V and J ends lost 7 bases and 4 bases respectively, with 19 bases between them. The germline gives CDR1 MGHDK, CDR2 SYGVNS. CDR3 residues: CASTPRASKRETQYF. DNA of the CDR3: TGTGCCAGCACCCCCCGGGCTAGCAAGCGAGAGACCCAGTACTTC. Supplemented by reference TRBV25-1 and TRBJ2-5, the full variable domain reads EADIYQTPRYLVIGTGKKITLECSQTMGHDKMYWYQQDPGMELHLIHYSYGVNSTEKGDLSSESTVSRIRTEHFPLTLESARPSHTSQYLCASTPRASKRETQYFGPGTRLLVL.

In its sample, this clone was seen a few times. The V call is TRBV7-2, the J call TRBJ2-7, with D perhaps TRBD1 (6 bases). CDR1 is SGHTA and CDR2 is FQGNSA in the germline V gene. The V end lost 5 bases, the J end lost 2 bases, and 16 bases lay between the germline ends. This CDR3 has 15 amino acids. This CDR3 is CASSLSGQPTYEQYF. The CDR3 coding sequence is TGTGCCAGCAGCCTCTCAGGACAGCCCACCTACGAGCAGTACTTC.

This rearrangement joins TRBV4-1 to TRBJ2-5; 8 nucleotides line up with TRBD1. J was trimmed by 4 bases and V by 3 bases; bases with no gene match: 1. CDR3 length: 13 residues. Germline V lookup: CDR1 MGHRA, CDR2 YSYEKL. DNA of the CDR3: TGCGCCAGCAGCCACACAGGGGGAGAGACCCAGTACTTC. Translating it yields CASSHTGGETQYF.

The chain combines TRBV12-5 with TRBJ1-5; TRBD1 is a possible D gene (6 bases). V gave up 4 bases and J gave up 11 bases, with 12 bases separating them. Germline CDR1 is LGHNT and CDR2 is FRNRAP. The CDR3 totals 12 residues. The CDR3, as DNA: TGTGCTAGTGGTTGGGGCCAGGGGTCCCAGCATTTT. This gives the protein CASGWGQGSQHF.

This chain uses TRBV2 with TRBJ1-4; D gene unclear. This CDR3 is 14 amino acids long. Germline lookup yields CDR1 SNHLY and CDR2 FYNNEI. The V and J ends lost 1 base and 1 base respectively, with 4 bases between them. CDR3 protein: CASSEDKTNEKLFF. The CDR3 DNA reads as TGTGCCAGCAGTGAAGACAAAACTAATGAAAAACTGTTTTTT.

The chain has TRBV5-6 and TRBJ2-2; D uncertain. The CDR3 totals 16 residues. Germline V gives CDR1 SGHDT, CDR2 YYEEEE. V shed 0 bases and J shed 0 bases, with 9 bases lying between them. The CDR3 protein is CASSLAPGTNTGELFF. CDR3 bases: TGTGCCAGCAGCTTGGCCCCGGGTACGAACACCGGGGAGCTGTTTTTT.

The chain's CDR3 is CASSLGIRDMNTEAFF. For the CDR3, the DNA is TGTGCCAGCAGCTTGGGTATACGCGATATGAACACTGAAGCTTTCTTT. V is TRBV5-6 and J is TRBJ1-1; no definite D call. CDR3 length: 16 residues. Germline-derived CDR1 and CDR2 are SGHDT and YYEEEE. Trimming removed 0 bases from V and 0 bases from J, with 12 bases in between. The variable domain in full, completed from reference TRBV5-6 and TRBJ1-1, reads DAGVTQSPTHLIKTRGQQVTLRCSPKSGHDTVSWYQQALGQGPQFIFQYYEEEERQRGNFPDRFSGHQFPNYSSELNVNALLLGDSALYLCASSLGIRDMNTEAFFGQGTRLTVV.

This clone showed up just a few times. CDR3 sequence (DNA): TGTGCCAGCAGGTCCTCAGGGGGAAATTCACCCCTCCACTTT. The encoded protein is CASRSSGGNSPLHF. The V gene is TRBV11-2, the J gene TRBJ1-6; 7 bases are shared with TRBD1. V lost 6 bases and J lost 7; bases outside the gene matches: 6. Looked up from germline, CDR1 is SGHAT and CDR2 is FQNNGV. The CDR3 spans 14 residues.

The chain has TRBV16 and TRBJ2-2; D is perhaps TRBD2 (7 bases). Germline V lookup: CDR1 KGHSY, CDR2 FQNENV. The CDR3 extends over 16 amino acids. V lost 4 bases and J 4 bases, leaving 16 bases between the germline ends. As DNA, the CDR3 is TGTGCCAGCAGCCCCGCCGGGGGGCTGAGCACCGGGGAGCTGTTTTTT. This gives the protein CASSPAGGLSTGELFF.

The V call is TRBV11-2, the J call TRBJ2-3; possible D gene TRBD2, 5 bases. The CDR3 loop spans 12 amino acids. The germline V and J ends were trimmed by 4 bases and 6 bases, with 8 bases remaining between them. Looked up from germline, CDR1 is SGHAT and CDR2 is FQNNGV. The CDR3 DNA reads as TGTGCCAGCAGCTCGGAGCGGGATACGCAGTATTTT. It translates to CASSSERDTQYF.

The chain joins TRBV7-8 to TRBJ2-3; 14 bases are shared with TRBD2. The length of the CDR3 is 16 residues. The junction had 3 bases not matched to a gene; V was cut back by 7 bases and J by 0 bases. Germline values: CDR1 SGHVS, CDR2 FQNEAQ. CDR3 DNA: TGTGCCAGCACCGGGACTAGCGGGGGTAGCACAGATACGCAGTATTTT. Its translation is CASTGTSGGSTDTQYF.

J is TRBJ1-6 and V is TRBV9; tentatively, D is TRBD1 (5 bases). CDR3 length: 15 amino acids. The germline CDR1 and CDR2 sequences are SGDLS and YYNGEE. Trimming stripped 0 bases from V and 5 bases from J, with 9 bases between. As DNA, the CDR3 is TGTGCCAGCAGCGTAGGAATAGGGGATAATTCACCCCTCCACTTT. As protein: CASSVGIGDNSPLHF.

The chain joins TRBV15 to TRBJ2-1; 11 bases are shared with TRBD2. CDR1 and CDR2 from the germline V gene are LNHNV and YYDKDF (reference sequence). Trimming took 0 bases from V and 0 from J; bases not matched to a gene: 4. The CDR3 totals 18 residues. The CDR3 loop is CATSRDGTSGSSYNEQFF. DNA for the CDR3: TGTGCCACCAGCAGAGATGGAACTAGCGGGAGCTCCTACAATGAGCAGTTCTTC. Complete variable domain (other parts from reference TRBV15 and TRBJ2-1): DAMVIQNPRYQVTQFGKPVTLSCSQTLNHNVMYWYQQKSSQAPKLLFHYYDKDFNNEADTPDNFQSRRPNTSFCFLDIRSPGLGDTAMYLCATSRDGTSGSSYNEQFFGPGTRLTVL.

The CDR3, as DNA: TGTGCCAGCAGTCCGGACACCCACTATGGCTACACCTTC. Translation gives CASSPDTHYGYTF. The J gene is TRBJ1-2, the V gene TRBV6-5; TRBD1 might be the D (5 bases). V lost 5 bases and J 3 bases, leaving 10 bases between the germline ends. Germline V CDR1 and CDR2: MNHEY, SVGAGI. The CDR3 loop spans 13 amino acids.

The chain employs TRBV7-2 and TRBJ2-2, with 7 bases aligning to TRBD2. CDR3 length: 16 amino acids. The J segment lost 4 bases and the V segment lost 4 bases, leaving 9 bases of the junction unmatched. Germline V CDR1 and CDR2: SGHTA, FQGNSA. The CDR3 sequence is CASSSRYSGTTGELFF. The DNA of the CDR3 is TGTGCCAGCAGCTCGAGGTACAGCGGGACCACCGGGGAGCTGTTTTTT.

The chain combines TRBV10-3 with TRBJ1-1; possible D gene TRBD1, 5 bases. Looked up from germline, CDR1 is ENHRY and CDR2 is SYGVKD. V was trimmed by 4 bases and J by 2 bases, leaving 11 bases between them. The CDR3 has 14 amino acids. The CDR3 here is CAISVTGSNTEAFF. DNA for the CDR3: TGTGCCATCAGTGTTACAGGATCAAACACTGAAGCTTTCTTT.

This clone occurred once. V and J are TRBV11-2 and TRBJ2-3, with no clear D. Germline V gives CDR1 SGHAT, CDR2 FQNNGV. The CDR3 contains 19 residues. V lost 5 bases, J lost 0 bases, and 24 bases lay in between. The CDR3 nucleotides read TGTGCCAGCAGCCGCAAGCGTGCGGTTTCGGGTTCTAGCACAGATACGCAGTATTTT. Amino acid sequence: CASSRKRAVSGSSTDTQYF.

V gene TRBV1 combines with J gene TRBJ2-1; TRBD2, the table's D call, was not compared with the DNA. TRBV1 has pseudogene status. The CDR3 runs to 15 residues. The CDR3: CTSSHTTGWYNEQFF. CDR3 DNA: TGCACCAGCAGCCACACTACGGGGTGGTACAATGAGCAGTTCTTC.

The V call is TRBV7-2, the J call TRBJ2-7; TRBD2 aligns across 8 bases. Germline V gene lookup returns CDR1 SGHTA and CDR2 FQGNSA. V lost 5 bases and J lost 0; bases outside the gene matches: 9. This CDR3 spans 16 amino acids. CDR3: CASSRGVREASYEQYF. The CDR3 DNA reads TGTGCCAGCAGCCGGGGGGTGCGGGAGGCCTCCTACGAGCAGTACTTC.

A few counts support this clone. This chain uses TRBV2 with TRBJ2-2, with 8 bases lining up with TRBD1. Germline V CDR1 and CDR2: SNHLY, FYNNEI. V gave up 10 bases and J gave up 6 bases; unmatched junction bases: 7. The CDR3 runs to 13 residues. Here the CDR3 reads CAINRGWAGELFF. CDR3 DNA sequence: TGTGCCATAAACAGGGGGTGGGCCGGGGAGCTGTTTTTT.